This T cell receptor beta chain was identified during a study of blood T cell repertoires in COVID-19. Study details: Sites across the United States, Italy and Spain contributed samples from acute and convalescent COVID-19. Sources were T cells, B-cell-depleted T cells, or PBMCs; the material itself was cDNA or gDNA.

Authors' methods: Cell counts per sample came from amplifying reference gene primers. Using immunoSEQ multiplex PCR, the repertoire was profiled, and TCRdb retains in-frame clones only, with some absent. From that table come the V and J calls and clone size; the DNA was used to work out D and trimming. The data hold 150,000 to 200,000 clones, with about 88% observed a single time. This clone has only one observation. J lost 6 bases, V lost 3 bases, and 11 bases had no gene match. The CDR3 sequence is 16 residues long. The germline CDR1 and CDR2 sequences are SGHNT and YENEEA. Sample: peripheral blood. The chain combines TRBV11-3 with TRBJ2-1; 7 nucleotides agree with TRBD1. This clonotype was obtained from a woman aged 80 or older in a cohort sampled during active or convalescent COVID-19. The CDR3 nucleotides are TGTGCCAGCAGCTTCCCAAGGGCAGGGGGTGGCAATGAGCAGTTCTTC. Translating it yields CASSFPRAGGGNEQFF.